This entry features one T cell receptor (beta chain) sequence. The data originate from a study of blood T cell repertoires in COVID-19. Here immunoSEQ multiplex PCR was the method, and the copy in TCRdb shows in-frame clones only, minus some. This sample has more than 300,000 clones, with over 85% found just once. Self-reported history from a screening survey and questionnaire set each donor's cohort. Sequencing input: PBMCs or T cells enriched from blood (not recorded which). The clonotype comes from a woman in her thirties who had recovered from COVID-19.

The CDR3 sequence is CASGGSLSYEQYF. CDR3 sequence (DNA): TGTGCCAGCGGGGGGTCTTTGTCCTACGAGCAGTACTTC. This rearrangement joins TRBV7-9 to TRBJ2-7; a possible D gene is TRBD2 (6 bases). The CDR3 consists of 13 residues. Germline V gene data show CDR1 as SEHNR and CDR2 as FQNEAQ (reference sequence). Trimming removed 8 bases from V and 1 base from J, with 12 bases in between.